One and the same sample provided the 25 T cell receptor beta chains below, sequenced in a study of OX40 agonist ivuxolimab in advanced cancers. Sequencing used immunoSEQ multiplex PCR; TCRdb keeps in-frame clones, though not all of them. Among 11,000 to 15,000 clones listed, roughly nine tenths were seen once. This specimen was CD4+ or CD8+ T cells sorted from blood, taken in a trial of the OX40 agonist ivuxolimab. These receptors were taken from an adult with an advanced solid tumor such as melanoma, head and neck, liver or kidney cancer.

The chain joins TRBV15 to TRBJ1-2, with 8 positions matching TRBD1. The CDR3 is 17 residues long. Germline assignment: CDR1 LNHNV and CDR2 YYDKDF (reference sequence). With 3 bases clipped from V and 2 bases from J, the junction kept 11 bases outside the gene matches. The CDR3 region has the DNA TGTGCCACCAGCAGTAGCCTCCAGGGGGCGTTCAACTATGGCTACACCTTC. This sequence encodes CATSSSLQGAFNYGYTF.

The chain has TRBV7-9 and TRBJ1-1; D gene unclear. From germline, CDR1 is SEHNR and CDR2 FQNEAQ (reference sequence). The V end was cut by 1 base, the J end by 1 base, with 7 bases between. The CDR3 runs 14 residues. The CDR3 nucleotides are TGTGCCAGCAGCTTAGGGGTTGGGAACACTGAAGCTTTCTTT. This sequence encodes CASSLGVGNTEAFF.

This rearrangement joins TRBV10-2 to TRBJ1-2, with a possible D match to TRBD1 (6 bases). The V end was cut by 4 bases, the J end by 7 bases, with 22 bases between. Germline V gene sequence: CDR1 WSHSY, CDR2 SAAADI. The CDR3 extends over 16 amino acids. The CDR3 region is CASSGEGEYTVFGYTF. DNA of the CDR3: TGCGCCAGCAGTGGGGAGGGGGAGTACACCGTCTTTGGCTACACCTTC.

V is TRBV6-1 and J is TRBJ2-1; no reliable D call. The CDR3 contains 14 residues. V shed 5 bases and J shed 6 bases, with 14 bases lying between them. Germline assignment: CDR1 MNHNS and CDR2 SASEGT. CDR3 coding DNA: TGTGCCAGCAGTCCAGGACGCCGGGCCAATGAGCAGTTCTTC. This encodes CASSPGRRANEQFF.

The rearrangement links TRBV11-2 to TRBJ2-7, with TRBD1 as a possible D gene (5 bases). The V gene lost 0 bases and the J gene lost 2 bases, with 8 bases spanning the gap. CDR3 size: 14 residues. Germline CDR1 and CDR2: SGHAT and FQNNGV. The CDR3 DNA is TGTGCCAGCAGCTTAGAGGCAGGGACCTACGAGCAGTACTTC. Amino acid sequence: CASSLEAGTYEQYF.

The CDR3, as DNA: TGTGCCAGCAGCCACCGTGGGGGGAGAGATGAGACCCAGTACTTC. Translated: CASSHRGGRDETQYF. The V gene is TRBV7-7, the J gene TRBJ2-5; tentative D call: TRBD2 (6 bases). CDR1 SSHAT and CDR2 FNYEAQ come from the germline V gene (reference sequence). CDR3 length equals 15 residues. The germline V and J ends were trimmed by 5 bases and 5 bases, with 18 bases remaining between them.

V usage is TRBV9 and J usage is TRBJ2-3; no clear D. The V and J ends lost 2 bases and 2 bases respectively, with 9 bases between them. The CDR3 has 14 amino acids. The germline CDR1 and CDR2 sequences are SGDLS and YYNGEE. CDR3 sequence (DNA): TGTGCCAGCAGCGTTTGGGTTTCCACAGATACGCAGTATTTT. This translates into CASSVWVSTDTQYF.

This chain joins TRBV10-2 and TRBJ2-1; unclear D gene. The germline gives CDR1 WSHSY, CDR2 SAAADI. V was clipped by 0 bases and J by 10 bases, with 4 bases between them. The length of the CDR3 is 11 residues. DNA of the CDR3: TGCGCCAGCAGTGAGTCTAGAGAGCAGTTCTTC. This gives the protein CASSESREQFF.

The J gene is TRBJ1-3, the V gene TRBV7-2; D not resolved. The CDR3 is 13 residues long. V shed 7 bases and J shed 1 base, with 8 bases lying between them. Per the germline V gene, CDR1 is SGHTA and CDR2 is FQGNSA. CDR3 protein: CASTDLSGNTIYF. The CDR3 DNA follows: TGTGCCAGCACGGACCTATCTGGAAACACCATATATTTT. The whole variable domain, filled in from reference TRBV7-2 and TRBJ1-3, reads GAGVSQSPSNKVTEKGKDVELRCDPISGHTALYWYRQSLGQGLEFLIYFQGNSAPDKSGLPSDRFSAERTGGSVSTLTIQRTQQEDSAVYLCASTDLSGNTIYFGEGSWLTVV.

The rearrangement joins TRBV27 to TRBJ2-7; TRBD2 agrees at 7 bases. This CDR3 has 15 amino acids. The ends lost 0 bases at V and 3 bases at J; junction bases unmatched: 5. Germline V gene lookup returns CDR1 MNHEY and CDR2 SMNVEV (reference sequence). The CDR3 region is CASSLSGGSIYEQYF. The DNA of the CDR3 is TGTGCCAGCAGTTTATCCGGCGGGAGCATCTACGAGCAGTACTTC.

A single count supports this clone. The chain carries TRBV7-8 and TRBJ2-3, with 10 nucleotides matching TRBD1. J was trimmed by 4 bases and V by 3 bases; bases with no gene match: 10. This CDR3 spans 17 amino acids. Germline CDR1 SGHVS, CDR2 FQNEAQ. CDR3: CASSFHRDRGFADTQYF. CDR3 nucleotide sequence: TGTGCCAGCAGCTTTCACCGGGACAGGGGTTTCGCAGATACGCAGTATTTT.

J is TRBJ2-7 and V is TRBV5-1; tentatively, D is TRBD1 or TRBD2 (5 bases each). The CDR3 consists of 15 residues. Trimming pared 3 bases from V and 3 bases from J, leaving 16 bases between. Germline-derived CDR1 and CDR2 are SGHRS and YFSETQ. DNA of the CDR3: TGCGCCAGCAGCTGGACATCGAGCGGCAACTACGAGCAGTACTTC. This translates into CASSWTSSGNYEQYF.

The rearrangement uses TRBV4-1 and TRBJ2-7; possibly TRBD1 or TRBD2 for D (6 bases each). The CDR3 spans 17 residues. Germline CDR1 MGHRA, CDR2 YSYEKL. V lost 0 bases and J 7 bases, leaving 22 bases between the germline ends. CDR3 coding DNA: TGCGCCAGCAGCCAAGATCCCGTCGGGGGCCCTAAGGTGGAGCAGTACTTC. Protein product: CASSQDPVGGPKVEQYF.

The rearrangement uses TRBV5-6 and TRBJ2-1; maybe TRBD1 (6 bases). CDR1 is SGHDT, CDR2 YYEEEE, per germline. This CDR3 is built from 16 residues. Trimming stripped 0 bases from V and 7 bases from J, with 17 bases between. Written as DNA, the CDR3 is TGTGCCAGCAGCTTGGAAGGTCAGGGGAGTTGGAATGAGCAGTTCTTC. It codes for CASSLEGQGSWNEQFF.

The V gene is TRBV9, the J gene TRBJ2-1, with D perhaps matching TRBD2 (5 bases). The length of the CDR3 is 16 residues. The germline gives CDR1 SGDLS, CDR2 YYNGEE. Deletions cut 0 bases from V and 7 bases from J, with 17 bases between. CDR3 DNA sequence: TGTGCCAGCAGCGTAGGCAGCGGCTTCGTGAGGAATGAGCAGTTCTTC. It encodes CASSVGSGFVRNEQFF.

The genes are TRBV6-6 and TRBJ1-1, with TRBD1 matching over 11 bases. The V segment lost 4 bases and the J segment 5 bases; nucleotides outside the gene matches: 9. Germline-derived CDR1 and CDR2 are MNHNY and SVGAGI (reference sequence). The length of the CDR3 is 16 residues. DNA of the CDR3: TGTGCCAGCAGTTCTCGGACAGGGGGCGGTTGGACTGAAGCTTTCTTT. As protein: CASSSRTGGGWTEAFF.

The gene calls are TRBV4-3 and TRBJ2-1; no clear D. The CDR3 length is 11 residues. Germline CDR1 is LGHNA and CDR2 is YSLEER. Trimming took 4 bases from V and 6 from J, leaving 4 bases between them. The CDR3 DNA follows: TGCGCCAGCAGCCTCACCAATGAGCAGTTCTTC. Amino acids: CASSLTNEQFF.

This clone counts as medium-sized. The V and J genes are TRBV9 and TRBJ1-2, with TRBD1 as a possible D gene (5 bases). Per the germline V gene, CDR1 is SGDLS and CDR2 is YYNGEE. This CDR3 has 14 amino acids. Trimming took 2 bases from V and 4 from J, leaving 12 bases between them. Written as DNA, the CDR3 is TGTGCCAGCAGCGTTGGAGAGACAGTCTATGGCTACACCTTC. Amino acids: CASSVGETVYGYTF.

This clone is large within its sample. The rearrangement links TRBV9 to TRBJ2-1; D is tentatively TRBD1 or TRBD2 (5 bases each). Germline values: CDR1 SGDLS, CDR2 YYNGEE. V shed 0 bases and J shed 2 bases, with 15 bases lying between them. CDR3 length: 17 residues. In DNA, the CDR3 is TGTGCCAGCAGCGTAGTAAGGGGAGACTCTCCCTACAATGAGCAGTTCTTC. This codes for CASSVVRGDSPYNEQFF.

J is TRBJ2-3 and V is TRBV27; no reliable D call. CDR3 length: 13 residues. V was trimmed by 6 bases and J by 3 bases, leaving 10 bases between them. Looked up from germline, CDR1 is MNHEY and CDR2 is SMNVEV (reference sequence). This CDR3 reads CASRTSRTDTQYF. The CDR3 nucleotides read TGTGCCAGCAGAACCTCTAGAACAGATACGCAGTATTTT.

The rearrangement uses TRBV6-5 and TRBJ2-7, with TRBD1 identical over 8 bases. The CDR3 totals 13 residues. V was clipped by 8 bases and J by 1 base; unmatched bases: 4. Per the germline V gene, CDR1 is MNHEY and CDR2 is SVGAGI. DNA for the CDR3: TGTGCCAGCGGAAACAGGGGGTCCTACGAGCAGTACTTC. The encoded protein is CASGNRGSYEQYF.

The chain has TRBV5-1 and TRBJ2-7, with TRBD2 matching over 11 bases. The V segment lost 1 base and the J segment 2 bases; nucleotides outside the gene matches: 5. In germline, CDR1 is SGHRS, CDR2 YFSETQ. This CDR3 contains 16 residues. The CDR3 loop is CASSLLLLAGAYEQYF. The CDR3 bases are TGCGCCAGCAGCTTGCTTCTACTAGCGGGAGCCTACGAGCAGTACTTC.

This chain uses TRBV25-1 with TRBJ1-1, with D unresolved. The CDR3 covers 13 residues. In germline, CDR1 is MGHDK, CDR2 SYGVNS. V gave up 1 base and J gave up 3 bases, with 6 bases separating them. CDR3 residues: CASSELGYTEAFF. The CDR3 DNA follows: TGTGCCAGCAGTGAATTAGGGTACACTGAAGCTTTCTTT. The variable domain in full, with the rest retrieved from reference TRBV25-1 and TRBJ1-1, is EADIYQTPRYLVIGTGKKITLECSQTMGHDKMYWYQQDPGMELHLIHYSYGVNSTEKGDLSSESTVSRIRTEHFPLTLESARPSHTSQYLCASSELGYTEAFFGQGTRLTVV.

The chain has TRBV15 and TRBJ1-2, with D maybe TRBD1 (6 bases). Germline V lookup: CDR1 LNHNV, CDR2 YYDKDF (reference sequence). The CDR3 runs to 13 residues. V lost 5 bases and J 2 bases, leaving 9 bases between the germline ends. The CDR3 sequence is CATSEDRNYGYTF. CDR3 DNA sequence: TGTGCCACCAGCGAAGACAGGAACTATGGCTACACCTTC.

The genes are TRBV19 and TRBJ1-3, with D hard to call. CDR3 size: 15 residues. In germline, CDR1 is LNHDA, CDR2 SQIVND (reference sequence). Trimming left V 10 bases short and J 0 bases short, with 16 bases between. The CDR3 spells CATSLAGSSGNTIYF. Written as DNA, the CDR3 is TGTGCCACTTCCCTGGCTGGGAGCTCTGGAAACACCATATATTTT.